This T cell receptor (beta chain) was found in a study of T cells after yellow fever vaccination. Whole-study findings and limits: The study noted that FACS-sorted repertoires could contain abundant clonotypes contaminating from the bulk population.

They built TCR cDNA with 5'RACE template switching, a step that put in a universal primer site and UMIs. TCRdb independently ran MiXCR on the 5' RACE reads; one entry per CDR3 protein. The sample consists of about 320,000 distinct CDR3 sequences, 3.5% to 4.5% of them appearing once. Germline CDR1 and CDR2: SGHDT and YYEEEE. The CDR3 is 13 amino acids. V lost 4 bases to trimming and J lost 9 bases, with 17 bases between them. This clonotype was seen only a few times. What it binds is unknown. This chain links TRBV5-6 with TRBJ2-7, with a tentative D call TRBD2 (6 bases). The TCR was taken from a man between 18 and 29 years old who received the YFV17D yellow fever vaccine. The source was PBMCs, collected 15 days after the yellow fever booster vaccination. Here the CDR3 DNA reads TGTGCCAGCAGCCTGGCTGGGGGGAGCCGGCAGTACTTC. This gives the protein CASSLAGGSRQYF.